This section outlines one TCR beta chain sequence together with its context. Its antigen is not known. Autoimmunity was present in every CD3G-deficient patient, worse in two. Patients aged 2 to 39 years had fewer naive and more memory CD4+ and CD8+ T cells. CD4+ cells were sorted into CD25-high CD127-low regulatory cells and CD25-low CD127-high conventional cells. From germline, CDR1 is MDHEN and CDR2 SYDVKM. With 4 bases clipped from V and 0 bases from J, the junction kept 5 bases outside the gene matches. CDR3 length: 16 amino acids. The data stem from a study of regulatory T cells. Study results and limitations: In CD3G-deficient patients, conventional CD4+ T cells were enriched for hydrophobic CDR3 residues at positions 6 and 7. Regulatory T cells showed the strongest V-J pair restriction and V/J gene skewing among patient repertoires.

The primer mix had 52 TRBV and 13 TRBJ primers. The assay was immunoSEQ multiplex PCR, and TCRdb's table has in-frame clones only and misses some. The sample lists about 30,000 clones; 85% to 95% were seen once. This rearrangement joins TRBV28 to TRBJ2-1, with 8 bases aligning to TRBD2. The TCR comes from a person aged 18-35 years with CD3G deficiency. The material sequenced was conventional CD4+ T cells sorted from blood. Here the CDR3 reads CASSSGSGGSYNEQFF. In nucleotides, the CDR3 is TGTGCCAGCAGTTCGGGAAGCGGGGGCTCCTACAATGAGCAGTTCTTC.